This T cell receptor beta chain was captured by sequencing in a study of T cell responses to AZD1222 COVID-19 vaccine. Overall study: Pooled in the analysis were second doses at about 4 or about 12 weeks. Study-wide results and caveats: In the spike-specific TCR repertoire, nearly half reportedly target unmutated variant regions. Donors were largely white British and mainly female; clonal diversity was possibly underestimated.

The data were produced by immunoSEQ multiplex PCR, yet TCRdb's version contains in-frame clones alone and is incomplete. The sample shows about 56,000 clones, roughly 85% of them seen only once. About this clone: Antigen: not known.

Sequencing used peripheral blood, obtained on day 0 of AZD1222 vaccination. The TCR sequence derives from an adult in good health.

The CDR3 DNA follows: TGTGCCAGCTTCGAACAGGGAAAAACTGAAGCTTTCTTT. This sequence encodes CASFEQGKTEAFF. The rearrangement links TRBV28 to TRBJ1-1; possibly TRBD1 for D (6 bases). This CDR3 is 13 amino acids long. Trimming took 8 bases from V and 5 from J, leaving 15 bases between them. The V gene's germline CDR1 is MDHEN and CDR2 SYDVKM.